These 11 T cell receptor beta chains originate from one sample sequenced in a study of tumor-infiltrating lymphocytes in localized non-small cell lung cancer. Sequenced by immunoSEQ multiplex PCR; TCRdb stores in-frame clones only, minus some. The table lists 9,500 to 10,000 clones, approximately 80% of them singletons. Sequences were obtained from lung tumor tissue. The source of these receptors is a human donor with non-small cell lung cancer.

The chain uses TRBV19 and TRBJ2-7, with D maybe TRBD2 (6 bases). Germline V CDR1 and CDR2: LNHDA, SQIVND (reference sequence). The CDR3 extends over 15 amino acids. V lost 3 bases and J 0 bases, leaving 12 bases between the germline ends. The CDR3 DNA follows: TGTGCCAGTAGTATTAGCGGCGGACCCTCCTACGAGCAGTACTTC. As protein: CASSISGGPSYEQYF.

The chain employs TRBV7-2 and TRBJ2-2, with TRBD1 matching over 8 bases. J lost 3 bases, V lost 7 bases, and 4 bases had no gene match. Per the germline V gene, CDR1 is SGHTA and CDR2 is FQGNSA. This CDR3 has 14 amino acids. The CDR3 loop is CASMDRAHTGELFF. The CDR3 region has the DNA TGTGCCAGCATGGACAGGGCCCACACCGGGGAGCTGTTTTTT.

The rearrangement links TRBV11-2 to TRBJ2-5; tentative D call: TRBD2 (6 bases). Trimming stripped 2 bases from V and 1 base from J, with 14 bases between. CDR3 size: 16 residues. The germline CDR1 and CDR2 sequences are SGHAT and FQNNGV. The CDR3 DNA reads TGTGCCAGCAGCTTAATTGGGATAGCGGCCCAAGAGACCCAGTACTTC. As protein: CASSLIGIAAQETQYF.

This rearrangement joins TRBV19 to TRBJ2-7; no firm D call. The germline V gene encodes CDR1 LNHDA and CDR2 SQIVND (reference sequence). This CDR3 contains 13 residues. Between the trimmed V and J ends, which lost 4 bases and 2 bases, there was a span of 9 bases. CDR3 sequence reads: CASSRDNTYEQYF. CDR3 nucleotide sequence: TGTGCCAGTAGTAGAGACAACACCTACGAGCAGTACTTC.

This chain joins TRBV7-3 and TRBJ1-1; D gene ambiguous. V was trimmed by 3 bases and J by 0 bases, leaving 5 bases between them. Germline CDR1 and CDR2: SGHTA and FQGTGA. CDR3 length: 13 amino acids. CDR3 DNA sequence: TGTGCCAGCAGCTTGACCATGAACACTGAAGCTTTCTTT. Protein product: CASSLTMNTEAFF.

The CDR3 spells CASSEYKGRQETQYF. The CDR3 region has the DNA TGTGCCAGCAGTGAATATAAGGGCAGACAAGAGACCCAGTACTTC. The chain couples TRBV25-1 to TRBJ2-5; no definite D call. This CDR3 comprises 15 residues. Germline V gene data show CDR1 as MGHDK and CDR2 as SYGVNS. V gave up 0 bases and J gave up 2 bases, with 10 bases separating them.

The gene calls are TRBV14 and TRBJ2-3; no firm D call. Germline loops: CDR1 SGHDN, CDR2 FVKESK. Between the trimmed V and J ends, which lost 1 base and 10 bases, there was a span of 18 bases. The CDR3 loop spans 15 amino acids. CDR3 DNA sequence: TGTGCCAGCAGCCAAGTCTCCAAGGTTAGGGATGCGCAGTATTTT. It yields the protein CASSQVSKVRDAQYF.

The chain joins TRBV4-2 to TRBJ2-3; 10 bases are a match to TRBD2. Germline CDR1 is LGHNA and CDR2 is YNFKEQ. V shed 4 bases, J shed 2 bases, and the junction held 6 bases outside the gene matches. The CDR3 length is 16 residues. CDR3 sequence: CASSLSGGASTDTQYF. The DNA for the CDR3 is TGTGCCAGCAGCCTCAGCGGGGGGGCCTCCACAGATACGCAGTATTTT.

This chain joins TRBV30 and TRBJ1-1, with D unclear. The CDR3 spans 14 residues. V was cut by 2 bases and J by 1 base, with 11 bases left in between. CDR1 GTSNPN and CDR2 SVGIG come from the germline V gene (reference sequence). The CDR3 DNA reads TGTGCCTGGAGTTCCGGGATCCAGAACACTGAAGCTTTCTTT. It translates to CAWSSGIQNTEAFF.

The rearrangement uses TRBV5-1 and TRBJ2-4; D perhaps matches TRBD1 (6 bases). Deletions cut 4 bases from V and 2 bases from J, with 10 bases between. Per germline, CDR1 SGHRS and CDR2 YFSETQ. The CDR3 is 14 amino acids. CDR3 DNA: TGCGCCAGCAGCCTGGGGGCGACCAAAAACATTCAGTACTTC. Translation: CASSLGATKNIQYF.

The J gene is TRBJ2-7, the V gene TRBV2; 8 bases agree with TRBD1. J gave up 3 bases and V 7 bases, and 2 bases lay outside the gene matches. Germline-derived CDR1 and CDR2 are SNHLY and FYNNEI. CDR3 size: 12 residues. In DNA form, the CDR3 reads TGTGCCAGCAACAGGGGGAACTACGAGCAGTACTTC. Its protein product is CASNRGNYEQYF.